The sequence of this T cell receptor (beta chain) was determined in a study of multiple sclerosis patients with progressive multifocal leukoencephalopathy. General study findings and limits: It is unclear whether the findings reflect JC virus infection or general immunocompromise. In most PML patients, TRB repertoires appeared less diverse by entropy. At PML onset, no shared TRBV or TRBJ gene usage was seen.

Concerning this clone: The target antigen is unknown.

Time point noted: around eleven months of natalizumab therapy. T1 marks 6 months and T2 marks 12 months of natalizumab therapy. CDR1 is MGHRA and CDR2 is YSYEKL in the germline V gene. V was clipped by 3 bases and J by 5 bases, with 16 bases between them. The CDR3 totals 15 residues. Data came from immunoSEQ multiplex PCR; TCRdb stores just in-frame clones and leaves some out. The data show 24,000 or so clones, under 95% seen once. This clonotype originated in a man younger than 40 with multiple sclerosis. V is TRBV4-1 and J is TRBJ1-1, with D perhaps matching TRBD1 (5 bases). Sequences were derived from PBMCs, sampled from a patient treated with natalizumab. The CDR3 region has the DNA TGCGCCAGCAGCCAGGATGGGCAGGGTGATACTGAAGCTTTCTTT. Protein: CASSQDGQGDTEAFF.